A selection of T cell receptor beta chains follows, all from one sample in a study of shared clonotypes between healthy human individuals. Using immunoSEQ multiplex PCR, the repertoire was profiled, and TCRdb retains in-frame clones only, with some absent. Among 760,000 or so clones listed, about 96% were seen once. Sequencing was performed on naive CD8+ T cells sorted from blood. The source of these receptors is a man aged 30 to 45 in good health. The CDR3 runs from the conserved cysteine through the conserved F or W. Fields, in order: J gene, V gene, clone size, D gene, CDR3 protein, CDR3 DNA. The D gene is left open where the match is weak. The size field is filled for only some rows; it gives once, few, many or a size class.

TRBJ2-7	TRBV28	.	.	CASSLQVAKSSYEQYF	TGTGCCAGCAGTTTACAAGTAGCGAAAAGCTCCTACGAGCAGTACTTC
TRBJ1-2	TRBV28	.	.	CASSSPFWRGSNYGYTF	TGTGCCAGCAGTTCCCCCTTTTGGAGGGGTTCTAACTATGGCTACACCTTC
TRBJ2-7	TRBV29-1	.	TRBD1	CSVQQGAGEQYF	TGCAGCGTTCAACAGGGGGCAGGAGAGCAGTACTTC
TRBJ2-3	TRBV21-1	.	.	CASGPKRGVKPGDTQYF	TGTGCCAGCGGACCAAAGAGGGGAGTTAAACCGGGAGATACGCAGTATTTT
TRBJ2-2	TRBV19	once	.	CASSTLVSPGELFF	TGTGCCAGTAGTACCCTAGTCAGCCCCGGGGAGCTGTTTTTT
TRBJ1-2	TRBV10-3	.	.	CAISDKKTGLPKHGYTF	TGTGCCATCAGTGACAAGAAAACGGGACTTCCGAAGCATGGCTACACCTTC
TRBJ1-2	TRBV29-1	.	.	CSVSEYYGYTF	TGCAGCGTCAGCGAATACTATGGCTACACCTTC
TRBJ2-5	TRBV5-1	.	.	CASSPKGGGRETQYF	TGCGCCAGCAGCCCCAAAGGGGGAGGAAGGGAGACCCAGTACTTC
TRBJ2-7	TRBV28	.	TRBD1	CASSPPPGQGYEQYF	TGTGCCAGCAGTCCCCCTCCGGGACAGGGGTACGAGCAGTACTTC
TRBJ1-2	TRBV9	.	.	CASSWGTGYTF	TGTGCCAGCAGCTGGGGAACGGGCTACACCTTC
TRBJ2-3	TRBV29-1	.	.	CSVAPVGTDTQYF	TGCAGCGTTGCCCCCGTCGGGACAGATACGCAGTATTTT
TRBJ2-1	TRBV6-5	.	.	CASSYANTGYNEQFF	TGTGCCAGCAGTTACGCAAACACAGGGTACAATGAGCAGTTCTTC
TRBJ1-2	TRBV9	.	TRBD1	CASSVGTGTGYGYTF	TGTGCCAGCAGCGTTGGGACAGGGACAGGCTATGGCTACACCTTC
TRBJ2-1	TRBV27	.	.	CASSLLPSYNEQFF	TGTGCCAGCAGTTTATTACCCTCCTACAATGAGCAGTTCTTC
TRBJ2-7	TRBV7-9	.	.	CASSLSTGMRDEQYF	TGTGCCAGCAGCCTGTCGACAGGAATGAGGGACGAGCAGTACTTC
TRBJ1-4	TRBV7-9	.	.	CASSLEYFEKLFF	TGTGCCAGCAGCCTCGAATATTTCGAAAAACTGTTTTTT
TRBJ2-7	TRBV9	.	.	CASSVVPGDYEQYF	TGTGCCAGCAGCGTAGTACCCGGGGACTACGAGCAGTACTTC
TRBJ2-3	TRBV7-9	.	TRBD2	CASSLSSGRATDTQYF	TGTGCCAGCAGCTTAAGTAGCGGGAGGGCCACAGATACGCAGTATTTT
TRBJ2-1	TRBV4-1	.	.	CASSQVRGPSYNEQFF	TGCGCCAGCAGCCAAGTCAGGGGACCCTCATACAATGAGCAGTTCTTC
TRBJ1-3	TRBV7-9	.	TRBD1	CASSRSRQGGGGNTIYF	TGTGCCAGCAGCCGCAGCCGACAGGGTGGTGGAGGAAACACCATATATTTT
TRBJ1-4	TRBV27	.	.	CASTSGRRNEKLFF	TGTGCCAGCACCTCAGGACGGAGAAATGAAAAACTGTTTTTT
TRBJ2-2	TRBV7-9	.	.	CASSLALSGELFF	TGTGCCAGCAGCTTAGCCCTTTCCGGGGAGCTGTTTTTT
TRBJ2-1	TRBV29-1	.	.	CSAMAPISWGTGNNEQFF	TGCAGCGCGATGGCCCCCATCAGTTGGGGAACGGGCAACAATGAGCAGTTCTTC
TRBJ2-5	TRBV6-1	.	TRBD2	CASSRSGTHQETQYF	TGTGCCAGCAGTCGTAGCGGGACCCACCAAGAGACCCAGTACTTC
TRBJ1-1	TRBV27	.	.	CASSNGANTEAFF	TGTGCCAGCAGTAATGGAGCGAACACTGAAGCTTTCTTT
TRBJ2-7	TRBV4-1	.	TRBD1	CASRSGQGSSYEQYF	TGCGCCAGCAGATCGGGACAGGGGAGCTCCTACGAGCAGTACTTC
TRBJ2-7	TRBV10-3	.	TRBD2	CAIRPGGTYEQYF	TGTGCCATCAGACCGGGGGGGACCTACGAGCAGTACTTC
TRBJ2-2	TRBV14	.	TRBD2	CASRLSGRDTGELFF	TGTGCCAGCAGACTCAGCGGGAGGGACACCGGGGAGCTGTTTTTT
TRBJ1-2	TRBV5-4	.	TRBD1	CASSTTGTGDGYTF	TGTGCCAGCAGCACCACCGGGACAGGGGACGGCTACACCTTC
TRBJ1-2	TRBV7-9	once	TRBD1	CASSASTGLYGYTF	TGTGCCAGCAGCGCCTCGACAGGGCTCTATGGCTACACCTTC
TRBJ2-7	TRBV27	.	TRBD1	CASSPHRGLYEQYF	TGTGCCAGCAGTCCCCACAGGGGGCTATACGAGCAGTACTTC
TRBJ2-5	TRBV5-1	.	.	CASSLILQETQYF	TGCGCCAGCAGCTTGATCCTCCAGGAGACCCAGTACTTC
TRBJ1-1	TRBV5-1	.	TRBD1	CASSLVYRGTEAFF	TGCGCCAGCAGCTTGGTTTACAGGGGCACTGAAGCTTTCTTT
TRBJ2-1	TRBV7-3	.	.	CASSSYAEEQFF	TGTGCCAGCAGCTCATACGCTGAGGAGCAGTTCTTC